The 24 T cell receptor beta chains in this list originate from one sample, sequenced in a study of T-cell memory formation after mild COVID-19. TCRdb independently ran MiXCR on the 5' RACE reads; one entry per CDR3 protein. The sample lists about half a million distinct CDR3 sequences; roughly 18% were seen once. Material for sequencing was PBMCs or a T cell subset sorted from them (not recorded which). The receptors stem from an adult woman who had mild COVID-19 (a few samples of this study predate the infection). Cell type and time point are not known.

The chain uses TRBV12-3 or TRBV12-4 and TRBJ2-2, with a possible D match to TRBD1 (5 bases). There are 13 residues in the CDR3. Trimming took off 7 bases at V and 7 bases at J, with 13 bases between the two ends. CDR3 sequence (DNA): TGTGCCAGCAACCCCCGCCAGGGCGGGGAGCTGTTTTTT. Translated, it gives CASNPRQGGELFF.

There are a few counts of this clonotype. The chain has TRBV7-6 and TRBJ2-1; possible D gene TRBD2, 5 bases. The CDR3 runs 14 residues. The ends were cut back, 5 bases at V and 9 bases at J, with 17 bases in the middle. Germline lookup yields CDR1 SGHVS and CDR2 FNYEAQ. The CDR3 bases are TGTGCCAGCAGCCACAGTTTTACCGCGGGTGAGCAGTTCTTC. Protein product: CASSHSFTAGEQFF.

This clonotype was found a few times. This sequence joins TRBV20-1 and TRBJ2-2; no firm D call. Between the trimmed V and J ends, which lost 0 bases and 2 bases, there was a span of 13 bases. The CDR3 totals 16 residues. From germline, CDR1 is DFQATT and CDR2 SNEGSKA (reference sequence). DNA for the CDR3: TGCAGTGCTAGAGATTGGCAGTCCCCCAACACCGGGGAGCTGTTTTTT. The encoded protein is CSARDWQSPNTGELFF.

The chain employs TRBV5-1 and TRBJ2-7; tentatively, D is TRBD1 (5 bases). Trimming removed 0 bases from V and 1 base from J, with 11 bases in between. This CDR3 has 15 residues. CDR1 SGHRS and CDR2 YFSETQ come from the germline V gene. The DNA of the CDR3 is TGCGCCAGCAGCTTGGTAGGGGCGCCGTCCTACGAGCAGTACTTC. Its translation is CASSLVGAPSYEQYF.

The rearrangement uses TRBV21-1 and TRBJ2-7; the table's D call of TRBD2 was not tested on the DNA. TRBV21-1 is listed as a pseudogene. The length of the CDR3 is 12 residues. CDR3 sequence: CASSQTREEQYF. CDR3 nucleotide sequence: TGTGCCAGCAGCCAGACTAGGGAAGAGCAGTACTTC.

The chain is built from TRBV29-1 and TRBJ1-1; TRBD1 aligns across 7 bases. This CDR3 contains 15 residues. Unmatched junction bases numbered 20, after V lost 6 bases and J lost 10 bases. The V gene's germline CDR1 is SQVTM and CDR2 ANQGSEA. CDR3 amino acids: CSVWFGGGFRWGAFF. The CDR3 region has the DNA TGCAGCGTATGGTTCGGAGGGGGCTTCCGATGGGGAGCTTTCTTT.

This clonotype came up many times. CDR3 bases: TGTGCCAGCAGCCACGATCGTTCGGGCGAGCAGTACTTC. Protein product: CASSHDRSGEQYF. The chain links TRBV27 to TRBJ2-7; D is unclear. V lost 6 bases, J lost 6 bases, and 15 bases lay in between. Germline V CDR1 and CDR2: MNHEY, SMNVEV (reference sequence). The CDR3 extends over 13 amino acids.

This clonotype was seen a few times. The J gene is TRBJ2-3, the V gene TRBV12-3 or TRBV12-4; weak D call: TRBD1 (6 bases). Trimming pared 0 bases from V and 5 bases from J, leaving 12 bases between. This CDR3 is built from 15 residues. CDR3 residues: CASSLAYRVGDTQYF. The DNA of the CDR3 is TGTGCCAGCAGTTTAGCGTACAGGGTTGGAGATACGCAGTATTTT.

The V gene is TRBV10-3, the J gene TRBJ1-1; D gene unclear. This CDR3 comprises 13 residues. V was pared by 2 bases and J by 1 base, with 5 bases between. Germline V gene sequence: CDR1 ENHRY, CDR2 SYGVKD. The CDR3 loop reads CAISETRNTEAFF. In nucleotides, the CDR3 is TGTGCCATCAGTGAGACGAGGAACACTGAAGCTTTCTTT.

This clonotype was picked up many times. The chain employs TRBV6-6 and TRBJ2-2; the match to TRBD2 covers 7 bases. The CDR3 is 16 residues long. Germline CDR1 reads MNHNY; CDR2 reads SVGAGI (reference sequence). With 2 bases clipped from V and 8 bases from J, the junction kept 11 bases outside the gene matches. The CDR3 is CASSYREASGDGELFF. The CDR3 DNA sequence: TGTGCCAGCAGTTACAGAGAGGCTAGCGGAGATGGGGAGCTGTTTTTT.

The V call is TRBV18, the J call TRBJ1-1, with 10 bases aligning to TRBD1. Germline V CDR1 and CDR2: KGHSH, LQKENI. J was trimmed by 1 base and V by 6 bases; bases with no gene match: 17. There are 19 residues in the CDR3. CDR3 in amino acids: CASSLTTRPWDRGNTEAFF. In DNA, the CDR3 is TGTGCCAGCTCCCTCACCACACGCCCGTGGGACAGGGGGAACACTGAAGCTTTCTTT. The variable domain in full, with the rest retrieved from reference TRBV18 and TRBJ1-1, is NAGVMQNPRHLVRRRGQEARLRCSPMKGHSHVYWYRQLPEEGLKFMVYLQKENIIDESGMPKERFSAEFPKEGPSILRIQQVVRGDSAAYFCASSLTTRPWDRGNTEAFFGQGTRLTVV.

This clonotype has just a few counts. The chain recombines TRBV12-3 or TRBV12-4 with TRBJ1-1, with 7 bases matching TRBD1. The J segment lost 6 bases and the V segment lost 6 bases, leaving 7 bases of the junction unmatched. The CDR3 runs 13 residues. The CDR3 loop is CASRLRGHPEAFF. The CDR3 bases are TGTGCCAGCAGACTTAGGGGGCATCCTGAAGCTTTCTTT.

J is TRBJ2-7 and V is TRBV10-3; 12 positions match TRBD1. CDR1 and CDR2 from the germline V gene are ENHRY and SYGVKD. The CDR3 covers 15 residues. V lost 4 bases, J lost 5 bases, and 6 bases stayed unmatched. CDR3 sequence (DNA): TGTGCCATCAGTGCGGGGGACAGGGGGCAGAACGAGCAGTACTTC. Its protein is CAISAGDRGQNEQYF.

This clonotype was counted only a few times. The gene calls are TRBV20-1 and TRBJ1-1; 7 nucleotides agree with TRBD1. The V gene's germline CDR1 is DFQATT and CDR2 SNEGSKA (reference sequence). The length of the CDR3 is 12 residues. The CDR3, as DNA: TGCAGCCCCAGGGGGGGGAACACTGAAGCTTTCTTT. This codes for CSPRGGNTEAFF.

J is TRBJ2-1 and V is TRBV30; D remains unclear. There are 10 residues in the CDR3. Germline V gene data show CDR1 as GTSNPN and CDR2 as SVGIG (reference sequence). Trimming removed 3 bases at V and 15 bases at J, with 12 bases between. The CDR3 protein is CAWRCCAGFF. CDR3 bases: TGTGCCTGGAGATGCTGCGCAGGGTTCTTC.

The CDR3 DNA reads as TGCGCCAGCAGCAAGGGACAGGGGACCGGGGAGCTGTTTTTT. It yields the protein CASSKGQGTGELFF. The chain links TRBV5-1 to TRBJ2-2, with 10 bases matching TRBD1. The junction had 2 bases not matched to a gene; V was cut back by 4 bases and J by 5 bases. This CDR3 contains 14 residues. The germline V gene encodes CDR1 SGHRS and CDR2 YFSETQ.

This clonotype was detected only a few times. The rearrangement uses TRBV5-8 and TRBJ1-1; D call uncertain. The CDR3 has 14 residues. Per germline, CDR1 SGHTS and CDR2 YDEGEE. Trimming left V 0 bases short and J 4 bases short, with 10 bases between. The CDR3: CASSLVKAATEAFF. CDR3 coding DNA: TGTGCCAGCAGCTTGGTAAAGGCTGCCACTGAAGCTTTCTTT. The variable domain in full, with the rest retrieved from reference TRBV5-8 and TRBJ1-1, is EAGVTQSPTHLIKTRGQQATLRCSPISGHTSVYWYQQALGLGLQFLLWYDEGEERNRGNFPPRFSGRQFPNYSSELNVNALELEDSALYLCASSLVKAATEAFFGQGTRLTVV.

This chain uses TRBV5-4 with TRBJ2-3; D remains unclear. Trimming removed 4 bases from V and 2 bases from J, with 8 bases in between. CDR3 length: 13 residues. Germline CDR1 reads SGHNT; CDR2 reads YYREEE (reference sequence). The DNA of the CDR3 is TGTGCCAGCAGCGCCTGGACCACAGATACGCAGTATTTT. Protein sequence: CASSAWTTDTQYF.

The V call is TRBV27, the J call TRBJ2-4, with 7 bases lining up with TRBD1. The germline V gene has CDR1 MNHEY and CDR2 SMNVEV (reference sequence). The CDR3 has 18 amino acids. The V and J ends lost 6 bases and 0 bases, in that order; junction bases with no gene match: 14. CDR3 region: CASSRDRRPTLAKNIQYF. CDR3 sequence (DNA): TGTGCCAGCAGCAGGGACAGACGCCCGACATTAGCCAAAAACATTCAGTACTTC.

This clonotype was counted at least ten times. The rearrangement links TRBV7-2 to TRBJ1-1; 8 bases match TRBD1. The CDR3 has 16 residues. CDR1 is SGHTA and CDR2 is FQGNSA in the germline V gene. V dropped 7 bases and J dropped 1; count of bases not matched to a gene: 11. This chain's CDR3 is CASTSQGAIRNTEAFF. Here the CDR3 DNA reads TGTGCCAGCACCTCGCAGGGGGCCATAAGGAACACTGAAGCTTTCTTT.

The chain joins TRBV7-2 to TRBJ2-5; TRBD1 is a possible D gene (6 bases). This CDR3 contains 15 residues. The V and J ends lost 0 bases and 2 bases respectively, with 10 bases between them. CDR1 is SGHTA, CDR2 FQGNSA, per germline. The CDR3 DNA reads TGTGCCAGCAGCTTAGCCAAGACAGGACAAGAGACCCAGTACTTC. Its translation is CASSLAKTGQETQYF. Together with reference TRBV7-2 and TRBJ2-5, the CDR3 gives the full variable domain: GAGVSQSPSNKVTEKGKDVELRCDPISGHTALYWYRQSLGQGLEFLIYFQGNSAPDKSGLPSDRFSAERTGGSVSTLTIQRTQQEDSAVYLCASSLAKTGQETQYFGPGTRLLVL.

The rearrangement uses TRBV12-3 or TRBV12-4 and TRBJ1-5; 8 bases fit TRBD1. The trim removed 6 bases at V and 4 bases at J, leaving 8 bases unmatched. The CDR3 length is 15 residues. The CDR3 nucleotides are TGTGCCAGCAGCGACAGGGGTTTCGGGAATCAGCCCCAGCATTTT. Translating it yields CASSDRGFGNQPQHF.

A few counts support this clonotype. The rearrangement uses TRBV24-1 and TRBJ2-3; 8 bases fit TRBD2. Germline CDR1 is KGHDR and CDR2 is SFDVKD. J was trimmed by 2 bases and V by 8 bases; bases with no gene match: 5. This CDR3 has 14 residues. The CDR3 sequence is CATTGTSLTDTQYF. The CDR3 DNA reads TGTGCCACCACCGGGACTAGTCTCACAGATACGCAGTATTTT.

In its sample, this clonotype was seen many times. CDR3 in amino acids: CSVEEGGMGTEAFF. The CDR3 coding sequence is TGCAGCGTTGAAGAGGGAGGGATGGGCACTGAAGCTTTCTTT. This chain links TRBV29-1 with TRBJ1-1; D is unclear. The V gene lost 0 bases and the J gene lost 4 bases, with 12 bases spanning the gap. The CDR3 sequence is 14 residues long. The germline gives CDR1 SQVTM, CDR2 ANQGSEA.